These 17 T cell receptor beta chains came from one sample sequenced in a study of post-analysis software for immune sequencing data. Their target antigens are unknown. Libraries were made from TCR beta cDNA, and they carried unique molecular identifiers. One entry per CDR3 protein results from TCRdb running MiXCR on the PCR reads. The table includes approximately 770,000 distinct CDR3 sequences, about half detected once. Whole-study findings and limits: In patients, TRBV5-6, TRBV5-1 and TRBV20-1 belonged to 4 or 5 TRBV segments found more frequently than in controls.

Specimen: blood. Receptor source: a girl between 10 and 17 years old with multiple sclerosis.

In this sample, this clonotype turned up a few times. The CDR3 DNA reads as TGTGCCAGCAGTTATCGGACCCTAAAGGGAACTGAAGCTTTCTTT. The encoded protein is CASSYRTLKGTEAFF. The chain recombines TRBV27 with TRBJ1-1; D remains ambiguous. The germline CDR1 and CDR2 sequences are MNHEY and SMNVEV (reference sequence). With 4 bases removed from V and 5 bases from J, the gap between germline ends came to 17 bases. The CDR3 is made up of 15 amino acids.

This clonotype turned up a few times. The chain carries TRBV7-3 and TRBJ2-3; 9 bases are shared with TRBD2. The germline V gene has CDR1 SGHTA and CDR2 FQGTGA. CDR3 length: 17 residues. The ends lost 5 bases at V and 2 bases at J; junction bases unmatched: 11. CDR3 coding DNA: TGTGCCAGCAGCCTCCAGGCTAGCGGGACCCACACAGATACGCAGTATTTT. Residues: CASSLQASGTHTDTQYF.

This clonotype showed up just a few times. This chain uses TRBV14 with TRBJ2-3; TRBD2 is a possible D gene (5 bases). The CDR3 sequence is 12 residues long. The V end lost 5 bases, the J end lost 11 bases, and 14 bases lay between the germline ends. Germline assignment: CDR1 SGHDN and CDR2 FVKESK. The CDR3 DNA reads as TGTGCCAGCAGCTCGGGATCTAGGCGGCAGTATTTT. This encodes CASSSGSRRQYF.

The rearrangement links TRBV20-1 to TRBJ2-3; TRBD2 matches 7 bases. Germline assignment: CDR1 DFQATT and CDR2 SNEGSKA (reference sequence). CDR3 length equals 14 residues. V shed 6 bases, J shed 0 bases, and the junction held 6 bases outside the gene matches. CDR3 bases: TGCAGTGCCCAGAGCGGGGCCAGCACAGATACGCAGTATTTT. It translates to CSAQSGASTDTQYF.

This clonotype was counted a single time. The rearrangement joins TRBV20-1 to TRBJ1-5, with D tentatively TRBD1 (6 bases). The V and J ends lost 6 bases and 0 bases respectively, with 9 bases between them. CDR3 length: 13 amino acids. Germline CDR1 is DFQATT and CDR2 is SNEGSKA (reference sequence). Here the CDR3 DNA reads TGCAGTGCCCAGGACAGTAGCAATCAGCCCCAGCATTTT. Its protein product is CSAQDSSNQPQHF.

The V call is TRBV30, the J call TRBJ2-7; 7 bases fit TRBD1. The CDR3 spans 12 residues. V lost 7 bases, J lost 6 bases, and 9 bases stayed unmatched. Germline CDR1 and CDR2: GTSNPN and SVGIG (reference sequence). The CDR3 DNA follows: TGTGCCTTTGACAGGGAAGTCGGCGAGCAGTACTTC. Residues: CAFDREVGEQYF.

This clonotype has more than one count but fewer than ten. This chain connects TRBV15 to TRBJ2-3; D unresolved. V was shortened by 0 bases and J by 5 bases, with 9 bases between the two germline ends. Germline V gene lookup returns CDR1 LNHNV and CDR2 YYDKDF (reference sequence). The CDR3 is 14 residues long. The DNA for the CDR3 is TGTGCCACCAGCAGAGACCGACGCAAAGATACGCAGTATTTT. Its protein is CATSRDRRKDTQYF.

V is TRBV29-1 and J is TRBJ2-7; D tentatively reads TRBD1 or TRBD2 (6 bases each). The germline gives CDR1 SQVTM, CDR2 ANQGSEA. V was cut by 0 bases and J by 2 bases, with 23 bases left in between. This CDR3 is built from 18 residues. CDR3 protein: CSVEEPGPGGPGTYEQYF. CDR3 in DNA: TGCAGCGTTGAAGAACCGGGTCCTGGGGGGCCCGGAACCTACGAGCAGTACTTC.

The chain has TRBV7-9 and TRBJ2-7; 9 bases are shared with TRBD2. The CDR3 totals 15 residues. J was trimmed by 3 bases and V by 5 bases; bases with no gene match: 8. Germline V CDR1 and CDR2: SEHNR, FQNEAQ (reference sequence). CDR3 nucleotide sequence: TGTGCCAGCAGCCGAGGGGCGGGAGGGGTCTACGAGCAGTACTTC. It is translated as CASSRGAGGVYEQYF.

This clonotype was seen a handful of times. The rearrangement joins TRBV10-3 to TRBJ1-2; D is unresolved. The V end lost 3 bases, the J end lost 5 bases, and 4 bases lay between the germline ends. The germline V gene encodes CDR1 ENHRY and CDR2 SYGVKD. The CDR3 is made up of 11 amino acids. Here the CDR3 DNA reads TGTGCCATCAGTGACCATTATGGCTACACCTTC. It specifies CAISDHYGYTF.

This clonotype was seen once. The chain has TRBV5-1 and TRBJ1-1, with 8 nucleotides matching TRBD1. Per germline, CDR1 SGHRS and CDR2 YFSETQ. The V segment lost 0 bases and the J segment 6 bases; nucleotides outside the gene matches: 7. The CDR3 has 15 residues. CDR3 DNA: TGCGCCAGCAGCTTGGGTGGCAGGGGGCAAGCTGAAGCTTTCTTT. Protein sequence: CASSLGGRGQAEAFF.

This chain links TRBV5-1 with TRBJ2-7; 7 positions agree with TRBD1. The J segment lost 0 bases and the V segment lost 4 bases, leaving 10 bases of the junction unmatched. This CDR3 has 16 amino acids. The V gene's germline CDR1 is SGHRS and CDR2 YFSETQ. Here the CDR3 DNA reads TGCGCCAGCAGCCCACGGCCTCGGGACAGCTCCTACGAGCAGTACTTC. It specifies CASSPRPRDSSYEQYF.

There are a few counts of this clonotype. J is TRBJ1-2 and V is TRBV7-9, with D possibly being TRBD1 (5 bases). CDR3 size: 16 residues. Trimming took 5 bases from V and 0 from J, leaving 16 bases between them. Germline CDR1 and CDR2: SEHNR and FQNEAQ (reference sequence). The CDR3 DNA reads TGTGCCAGCAGCCCGACCACAGGACTCGCTAACTATGGCTACACCTTC. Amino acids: CASSPTTGLANYGYTF.

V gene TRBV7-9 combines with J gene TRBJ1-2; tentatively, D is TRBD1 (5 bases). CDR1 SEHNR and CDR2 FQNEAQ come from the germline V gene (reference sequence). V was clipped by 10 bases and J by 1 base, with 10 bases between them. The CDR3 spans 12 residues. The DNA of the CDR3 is TGTGCCATCCGGGGCCGTAACTATGGCTACACCTTC. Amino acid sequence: CAIRGRNYGYTF.

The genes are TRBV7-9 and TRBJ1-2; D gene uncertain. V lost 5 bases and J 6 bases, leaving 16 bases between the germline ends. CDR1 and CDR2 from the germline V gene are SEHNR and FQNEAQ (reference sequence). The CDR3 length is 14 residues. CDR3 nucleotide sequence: TGTGCCAGCAGCCCCCCGGGGTACGCGGATGGCTACACCTTC. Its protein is CASSPPGYADGYTF.

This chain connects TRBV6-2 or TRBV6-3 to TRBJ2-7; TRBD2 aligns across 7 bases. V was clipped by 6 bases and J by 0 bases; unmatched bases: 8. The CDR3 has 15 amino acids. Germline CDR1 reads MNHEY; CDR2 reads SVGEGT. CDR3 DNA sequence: TGTGCCAGCAGAAAAAGCGGGAAGAGCTCCTACGAGCAGTACTTC. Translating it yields CASRKSGKSSYEQYF.

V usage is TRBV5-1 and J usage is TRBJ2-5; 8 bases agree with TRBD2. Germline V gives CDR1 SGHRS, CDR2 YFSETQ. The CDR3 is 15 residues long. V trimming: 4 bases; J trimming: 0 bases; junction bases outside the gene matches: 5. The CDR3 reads CASSEAGVYQETQYF. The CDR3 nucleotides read TGCGCCAGCAGCGAAGCGGGGGTGTACCAAGAGACCCAGTACTTC.